This T cell receptor beta chain was recorded in a study of T cell responses to AZD1222 COVID-19 vaccine (dated by TCRdb to about 2021). Context from the whole study: A total of about 230 trial participants underwent TCR sequencing, of whom about 200 received two doses of AZD1222 and 26 received two doses of the MenACWY control vaccine. Enrollment into the trials was organized by age into subgroups of 18-55, 56-69 and 70-plus years, and those subgroups contained approximately 150, 30 and 60 TCR-sequenced participants, respectively.

Concerning this clone itself: This receptor's antigen is unknown. Nothing much larger sits one base from this clone, and base qualities are not available.

Explained via the paper, the time point label denotes: about 28 days (+/-7) after the second vaccine dose. AZD1222 recipients with second doses at about 4 weeks or about 12 weeks were pooled, because spike-specific TCR depth and breadth did not differ between schedules. The vaccinee samples were drawn from two UK trials, COV001 and COV002, one of which was a single-blind randomized controlled phase 2/3 trial testing AZD1222 (ChAdOx1 nCoV-19) in healthy adults. Trial participant PBMC samples were collected at day 0 and day 28 after the second dose for TCRbeta chain sequencing. Points the paper makes about the study in general: CD4 TCRs associated with the vaccine covered the entire spike protein, and the dominant responses were in regions 160-218 and 743-854. After two AZD1222 doses, both the breadth and the depth of spike-specific TCRs were significantly higher than at day 0 and than in MenACWY recipients. Because no day 14 peak-response samples were available, repertoires were characterized only after the peak T cell response. Epitopes outside the regions mutated in the B.1.351 and B.1.1.7 variants were reportedly recognized by nearly half of the unique spike-specific TCRs. Participants were mostly white British and included more females than males, and it was suggested by the authors that clonal diversity may have been underestimated. Conclusions about previously exposed vaccinees were limited because only six AZD1222 recipients were SARS-CoV-2 seropositive at baseline. In the small 56-69-year group, the increase in depth fell short of significance, most likely because of low power.

V and J are trimmed by 5 bases and 5 bases, and the gene matches miss 8 bases of the junction. From the cysteine up to the phenylalanine, the CDR3 has a length of 15 residues. Only the CDR3 region is kept as DNA, spanning 45 bases read in frame from base 1. Per the germline V gene, MDHEN is the CDR1 and SYDVKM is the CDR2. The CDR3 regions of human TCRbeta chains were analyzed by immunosequencing. Per the original workflow: Repertoire TCRs were checked for matches against a reference library of SARS-CoV-2-specific TCRs that had been generated using the MIRA antigen-specificity platform. Breadth was defined as the fraction of unique TCRs that were SARS-CoV-2-associated, and depth was defined as the fraction of total T cells that were SARS-CoV-2-associated. Each spike-specific TCR was assigned to its reactive spike region and to a CD4 or CD8 class using the MIRA data. Log10-transformed breadth and depth values were compared by one-way ANOVA with Sidak's multiple comparisons tests. TCRdb re-hosts the immuneACCESS table, in-frame sequences only. Its copies lack some clones; in the studies checked, an unresolved V gene accounts for under half of them, and the cause for the rest is not known. From that table come the V and J calls and clone size; the DNA was used to work out D and trimming. In all, the sample holds 40,000 to 55,000 clones, and around 91% of those were seen once. The ten largest account for 30% to 45% of the sample.

The receptor chain draws on TRBV28 and TRBJ1-4; 7 central nucleotides agree with TRBD1. The input for sequencing was peripheral blood, taken 28 days after the second AZD1222 dose. The clonotype comes from an adult who received the AZD1222 COVID-19 vaccine. This receptor has the CDR3 CASSPGGQINEKLFF. The DNA reads TGTGCCAGCAGTCCTGGGGGACAGATAAATGAAAAACTGTTTTTT. Full variable domain (CDR3 extended with the reference TRBV28 and TRBJ1-4 proteins): DVKVTQSSRYLVKRTGEKVFLECVQDMDHENMFWYRQDPGLGLRLIYFSYDVKMKEKGDIPEGYSVSREKKERFSLILESASTNQTSMYLCASSPGGQINEKLFFGSGTQLSVL.